This T cell receptor (beta chain) appears in the sequencing data of a study of blood T cell repertoires in COVID-19. Study summary: From the United States, Italy and Spain came samples of acute and convalescent COVID-19. In each case, the material was cDNA or gDNA derived from T cells, B-cell-depleted T cells, or PBMCs.

This CDR3 spans 15 amino acids. The germline V gene encodes CDR1 SNHLY and CDR2 FYNNEI. V lost 7 bases, J lost 6 bases, and 14 bases stayed unmatched. As processed by the authors: Quantification of nucleated cells was approximated via reference gene primer amplification. Some clones are missing from TCRdb's copy, which holds only in-frame ones; the method was immunoSEQ multiplex PCR. V, J and clone size are those of that table, while D and trimming were read from the DNA. Here the sample spans around 300,000 clones, roughly 89% being singletons. The sequence was collected from a woman aged 40-49 years who had recovered from COVID-19. The chain carries TRBV2 and TRBJ1-2; 7 bases match TRBD1. Material for sequencing was peripheral blood. CDR3 sequence: CASTFDRAVRDGYTF. DNA of the CDR3: TGTGCCAGCACCTTCGACAGGGCCGTTCGGGATGGCTACACCTTC. The full variable domain, rest sourced from reference TRBV2 and TRBJ1-2, is EPEVTQTPSHQVTQMGQEVILRCVPISNHLYFYWYRQILGQKVEFLVSFYNNEISEKSEIFDDQFSVERPDGSNFTLKIRSTKLEDSAMYFCASTFDRAVRDGYTFGSGTRLTVV.